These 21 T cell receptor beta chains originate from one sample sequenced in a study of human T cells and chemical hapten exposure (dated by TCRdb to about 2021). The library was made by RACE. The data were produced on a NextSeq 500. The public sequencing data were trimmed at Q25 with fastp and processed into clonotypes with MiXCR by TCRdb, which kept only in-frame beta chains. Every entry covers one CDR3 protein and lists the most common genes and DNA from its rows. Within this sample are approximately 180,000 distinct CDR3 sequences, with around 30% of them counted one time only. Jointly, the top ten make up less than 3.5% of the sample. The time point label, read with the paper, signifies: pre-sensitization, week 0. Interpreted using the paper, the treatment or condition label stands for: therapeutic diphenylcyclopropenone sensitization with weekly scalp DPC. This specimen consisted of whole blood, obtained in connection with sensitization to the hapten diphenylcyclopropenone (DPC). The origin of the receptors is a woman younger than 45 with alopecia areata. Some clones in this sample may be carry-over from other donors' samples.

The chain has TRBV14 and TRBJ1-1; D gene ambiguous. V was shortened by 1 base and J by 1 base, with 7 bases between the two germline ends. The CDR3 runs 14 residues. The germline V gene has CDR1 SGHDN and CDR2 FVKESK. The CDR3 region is CASSQVRGNTEAFF. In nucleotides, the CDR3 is TGTGCCAGCAGCCAAGTAAGAGGGAACACTGAAGCTTTCTTT.

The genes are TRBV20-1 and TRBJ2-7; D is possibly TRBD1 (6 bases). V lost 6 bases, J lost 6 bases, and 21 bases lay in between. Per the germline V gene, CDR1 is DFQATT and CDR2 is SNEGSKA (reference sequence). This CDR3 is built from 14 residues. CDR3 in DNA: TGCAGTGCCAAATTGGGGACAACCCCCTCCGAGCAGTACTTC. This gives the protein CSAKLGTTPSEQYF.

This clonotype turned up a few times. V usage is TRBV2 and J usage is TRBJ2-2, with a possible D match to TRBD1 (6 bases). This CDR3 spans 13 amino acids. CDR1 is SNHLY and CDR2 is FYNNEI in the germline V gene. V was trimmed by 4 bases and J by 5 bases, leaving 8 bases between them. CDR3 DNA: TGTGCCAGCAGTGTACAGGGTACCGGGGAGCTGTTTTTT. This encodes CASSVQGTGELFF.

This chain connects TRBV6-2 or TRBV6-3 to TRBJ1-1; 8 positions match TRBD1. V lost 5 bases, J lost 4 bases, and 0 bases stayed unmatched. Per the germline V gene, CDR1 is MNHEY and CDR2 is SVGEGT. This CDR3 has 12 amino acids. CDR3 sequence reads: CASSGQGTEAFF. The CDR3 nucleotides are TGTGCCAGCAGTGGACAGGGCACTGAAGCTTTCTTT.

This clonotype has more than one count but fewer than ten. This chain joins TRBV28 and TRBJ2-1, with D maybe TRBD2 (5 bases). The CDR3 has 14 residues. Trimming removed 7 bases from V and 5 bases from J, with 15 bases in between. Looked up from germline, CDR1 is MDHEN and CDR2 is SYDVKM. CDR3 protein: CASTPADLNNEQFF. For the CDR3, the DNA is TGTGCCAGCACCCCAGCGGATCTCAACAATGAGCAGTTCTTC. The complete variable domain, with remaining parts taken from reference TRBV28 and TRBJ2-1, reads DVKVTQSSRYLVKRTGEKVFLECVQDMDHENMFWYRQDPGLGLRLIYFSYDVKMKEKGDIPEGYSVSREKKERFSLILESASTNQTSMYLCASTPADLNNEQFFGPGTRLTVL.

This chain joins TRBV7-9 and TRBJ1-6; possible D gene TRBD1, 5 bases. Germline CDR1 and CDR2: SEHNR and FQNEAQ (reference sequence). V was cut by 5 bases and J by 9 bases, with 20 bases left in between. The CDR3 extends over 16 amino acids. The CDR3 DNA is TGTGCCAGCAGCCCGAGCACCGGGACTGAGAGTTCACCCCTCCACTTT. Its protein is CASSPSTGTESSPLHF.

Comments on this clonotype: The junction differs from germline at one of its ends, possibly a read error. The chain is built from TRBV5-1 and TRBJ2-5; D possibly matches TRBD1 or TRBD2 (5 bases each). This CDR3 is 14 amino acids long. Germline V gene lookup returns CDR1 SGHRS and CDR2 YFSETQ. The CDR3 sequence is CASSYTGDQVTQYF. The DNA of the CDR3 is TGCGCCAGCAGCTACACCGGGGACCAAGTGACCCAGTACTTC.

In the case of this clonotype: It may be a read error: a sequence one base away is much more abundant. The CDR3 DNA sequence: TGTGCCATCAGCCGGGACAGGGATCAGCCCCAGCATTTT. It yields the protein CAISRDRDQPQHF. V and J are TRBV10-3 and TRBJ1-5; 9 bases are a match to TRBD1. The V gene's germline CDR1 is ENHRY and CDR2 SYGVKD. J was trimmed by 5 bases and V by 6 bases; bases with no gene match: 2. This CDR3 is 13 amino acids long.

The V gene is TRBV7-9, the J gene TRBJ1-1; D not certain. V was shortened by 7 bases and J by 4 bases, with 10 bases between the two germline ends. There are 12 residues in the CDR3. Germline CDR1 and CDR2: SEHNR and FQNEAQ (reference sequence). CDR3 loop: CASTEPSTEAFF. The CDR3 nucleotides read TGTGCCAGCACCGAGCCTTCCACTGAAGCTTTCTTT.

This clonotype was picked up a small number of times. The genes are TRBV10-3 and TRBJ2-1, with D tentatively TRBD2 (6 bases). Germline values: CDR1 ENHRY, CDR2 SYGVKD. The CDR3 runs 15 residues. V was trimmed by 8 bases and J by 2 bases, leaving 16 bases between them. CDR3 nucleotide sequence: TGTGCCATCGGTCTCCGGAGGGGCCCCTACAATGAGCAGTTCTTC. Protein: CAIGLRRGPYNEQFF.

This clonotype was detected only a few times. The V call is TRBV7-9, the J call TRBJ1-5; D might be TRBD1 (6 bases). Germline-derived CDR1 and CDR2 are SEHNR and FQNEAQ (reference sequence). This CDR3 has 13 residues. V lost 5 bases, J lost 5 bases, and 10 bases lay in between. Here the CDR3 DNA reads TGTGCCAGCAGCCAACAGGGAGATCAGCCCCAGCATTTT. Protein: CASSQQGDQPQHF.

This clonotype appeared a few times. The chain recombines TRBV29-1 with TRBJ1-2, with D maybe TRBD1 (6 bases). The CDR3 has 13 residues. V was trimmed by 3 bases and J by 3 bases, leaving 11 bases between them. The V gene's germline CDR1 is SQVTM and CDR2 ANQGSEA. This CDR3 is CSVDGGLDYGYTF. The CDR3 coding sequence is TGCAGCGTTGATGGGGGGCTGGACTATGGCTACACCTTC.

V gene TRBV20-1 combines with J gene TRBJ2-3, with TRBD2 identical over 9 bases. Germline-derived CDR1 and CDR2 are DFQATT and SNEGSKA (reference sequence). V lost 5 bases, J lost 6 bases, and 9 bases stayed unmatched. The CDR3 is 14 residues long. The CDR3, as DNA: TGCAGTGCTGGTCCGGGCGGGAGGGGGGATACGCAGTATTTT. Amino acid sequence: CSAGPGGRGDTQYF.

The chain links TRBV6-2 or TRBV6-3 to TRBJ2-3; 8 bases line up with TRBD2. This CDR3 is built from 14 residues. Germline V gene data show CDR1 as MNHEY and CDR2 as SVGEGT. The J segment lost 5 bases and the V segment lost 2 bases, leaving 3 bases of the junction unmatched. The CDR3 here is CASSYGRGGDTQYF. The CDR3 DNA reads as TGTGCCAGCAGTTACGGCCGGGGGGGAGATACGCAGTATTTT.

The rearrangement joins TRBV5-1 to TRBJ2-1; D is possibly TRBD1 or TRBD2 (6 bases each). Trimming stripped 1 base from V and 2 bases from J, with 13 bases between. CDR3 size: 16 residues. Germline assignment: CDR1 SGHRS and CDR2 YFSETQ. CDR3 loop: CASSLPGAVPYNEQFF. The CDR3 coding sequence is TGCGCCAGCAGCTTGCCGGGGGCCGTACCCTACAATGAGCAGTTCTTC.

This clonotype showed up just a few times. The CDR3 loop reads CASSLAGGAYNEQFF. The CDR3 DNA reads as TGCGCCAGCAGCTTGGCAGGGGGCGCCTACAATGAGCAGTTCTTC. This chain links TRBV5-1 with TRBJ2-1; 8 bases fit TRBD1. The CDR3 has 15 amino acids. From germline, CDR1 is SGHRS and CDR2 YFSETQ. The junction had 1 base not matched to a gene; V was cut back by 0 bases and J by 2 bases.

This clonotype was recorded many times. The CDR3 nucleotides read TGTGCCAGCAGCTTAGGGTTTGCCAGCTCCTACGAGCAGTACTTC. Encoded protein: CASSLGFASSYEQYF. J is TRBJ2-7 and V is TRBV7-2; no reliable D call. The CDR3 sequence is 15 residues long. The germline V gene encodes CDR1 SGHTA and CDR2 FQGNSA. Trimming took 1 base from V and 0 from J, leaving 10 bases between them.

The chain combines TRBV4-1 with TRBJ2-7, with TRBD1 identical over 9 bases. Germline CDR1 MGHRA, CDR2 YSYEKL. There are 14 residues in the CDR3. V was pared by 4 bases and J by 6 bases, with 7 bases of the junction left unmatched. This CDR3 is CASSPPGQGAEQYF. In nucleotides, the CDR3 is TGCGCCAGCAGCCCCCCGGGACAGGGAGCCGAGCAGTACTTC.

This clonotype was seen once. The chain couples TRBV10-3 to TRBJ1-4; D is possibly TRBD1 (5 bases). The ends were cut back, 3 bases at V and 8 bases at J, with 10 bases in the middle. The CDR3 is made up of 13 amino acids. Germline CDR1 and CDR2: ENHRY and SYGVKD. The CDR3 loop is CAISDGRAEKLFF. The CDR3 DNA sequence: TGTGCCATCAGTGACGGCAGGGCCGAAAAACTGTTTTTT.

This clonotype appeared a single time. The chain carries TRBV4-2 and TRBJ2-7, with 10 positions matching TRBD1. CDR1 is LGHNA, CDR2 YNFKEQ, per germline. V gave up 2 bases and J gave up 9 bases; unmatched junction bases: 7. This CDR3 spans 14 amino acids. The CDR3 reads CASSQTDRGRRQYF. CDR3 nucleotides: TGTGCCAGCAGCCAAACGGACAGGGGGAGAAGGCAGTACTTC.

The DNA for the CDR3 is TGTGCCAGCAGCTTAGGACCAGGGATCAATGAAAAACTGTTTTTT. This sequence encodes CASSLGPGINEKLFF. The rearrangement joins TRBV7-9 to TRBJ1-4; D perhaps matches TRBD1 (5 bases). Germline V gene lookup returns CDR1 SEHNR and CDR2 FQNEAQ (reference sequence). V was pared by 1 base and J by 5 bases, with 11 bases between. This CDR3 has 15 amino acids.